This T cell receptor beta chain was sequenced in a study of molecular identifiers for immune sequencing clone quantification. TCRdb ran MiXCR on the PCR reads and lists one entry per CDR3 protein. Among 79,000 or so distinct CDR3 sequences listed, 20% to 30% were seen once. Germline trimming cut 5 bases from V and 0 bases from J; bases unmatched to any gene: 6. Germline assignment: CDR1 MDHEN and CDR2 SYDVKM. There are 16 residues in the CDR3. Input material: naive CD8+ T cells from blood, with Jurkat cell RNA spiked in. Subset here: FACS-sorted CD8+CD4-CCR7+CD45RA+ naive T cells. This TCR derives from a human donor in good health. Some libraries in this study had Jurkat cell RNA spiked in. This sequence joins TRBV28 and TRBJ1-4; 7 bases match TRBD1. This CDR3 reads CASSQYRGATNEKLFF. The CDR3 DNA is TGTGCCAGCAGTCAGTACAGGGGCGCAACTAATGAAAAACTGTTTTTT.